These T cell receptor beta chains were read from a single sample in a study of follicular helper T cells after annual influenza vaccination. TCRdb's copy holds only in-frame clones and misses some; the assay was immunoSEQ multiplex PCR. The repertoire has around 8,000 clones, 65% to 90% of them found once; the top ten carry 1% to 1.4%. This specimen consisted of CXCR5+ CD38- circulating T follicular helper cells from blood, obtained on the day of influenza vaccination. These receptors all come from an adult who received the influenza vaccine. Both conserved end residues are part of each CDR3. Not every row has a clone size; where given, it reads once, few, many or a size class.

j_gene: TRBJ2-1
v_gene: TRBV11-2
abundance: .
CDR3aa: CASSRRTGRLSYNEQFF

j_gene: TRBJ1-4
v_gene: TRBV6-6
abundance: .
CDR3aa: CASRRQGATANEKLFF

j_gene: TRBJ2-5
v_gene: TRBV5-1
abundance: .
CDR3aa: CASSLTGTQETQYF

j_gene: TRBJ1-6
v_gene: TRBV19
abundance: .
CDR3aa: CATSPRGTDNSPLHF

j_gene: TRBJ1-2
v_gene: TRBV19
abundance: .
CDR3aa: CASSRQVYGYTF

j_gene: TRBJ2-5
v_gene: TRBV5-1
abundance: once
CDR3aa: CASSFRDRRQETQYF

j_gene: TRBJ2-3
v_gene: TRBV4-3
abundance: .
CDR3aa: CASSRTFRGSTDTQYF

j_gene: TRBJ2-7
v_gene: TRBV11-3
abundance: .
CDR3aa: CASSLGIGEQYF

j_gene: TRBJ2-1
v_gene: TRBV6-5
abundance: .
CDR3aa: CASSRTTSSTEQFF

j_gene: TRBJ2-3
v_gene: TRBV13
abundance: once
CDR3aa: CASSSLAGATTTDTQYF

j_gene: TRBJ1-1
v_gene: TRBV6-5
abundance: .
CDR3aa: CASSYRNPMNTEAFF

j_gene: TRBJ1-4
v_gene: TRBV6-5
abundance: few
CDR3aa: CASSYGGLANEKLFF

j_gene: TRBJ2-5
v_gene: TRBV7-9
abundance: .
CDR3aa: CASSLEGVKTQYF

j_gene: TRBJ1-1
v_gene: TRBV6-1
abundance: .
CDR3aa: CASSDWGGREAFF

j_gene: TRBJ1-5
v_gene: TRBV5-6
abundance: .
CDR3aa: CASSFGDRYSNQPQHF

j_gene: TRBJ2-2
v_gene: TRBV19
abundance: once
CDR3aa: CASSGGAFTGELFF

j_gene: TRBJ2-7
v_gene: TRBV28
abundance: .
CDR3aa: CASSSGQGWLYEQYF

j_gene: TRBJ1-4
v_gene: TRBV28
abundance: .
CDR3aa: CASSLWADEKLFF

j_gene: TRBJ2-3
v_gene: TRBV7-2
abundance: .
CDR3aa: CASSLERGTQYF

j_gene: TRBJ2-1
v_gene: TRBV7-8
abundance: .
CDR3aa: CASSTILDYQTGNEQFF

j_gene: TRBJ2-1
v_gene: TRBV9
abundance: .
CDR3aa: CASSGIPGLGVVKQFF

j_gene: TRBJ1-1
v_gene: TRBV6-1
abundance: .
CDR3aa: CASSGSGQGGTEAFF

j_gene: TRBJ2-3
v_gene: TRBV5-6
abundance: .
CDR3aa: CASSTSVPYTQYF

j_gene: TRBJ1-2
v_gene: TRBV30
abundance: few
CDR3aa: CAWRRRTANYGYTF

j_gene: TRBJ2-1
v_gene: TRBV27
abundance: .
CDR3aa: CASSLRSTISYNEQFF